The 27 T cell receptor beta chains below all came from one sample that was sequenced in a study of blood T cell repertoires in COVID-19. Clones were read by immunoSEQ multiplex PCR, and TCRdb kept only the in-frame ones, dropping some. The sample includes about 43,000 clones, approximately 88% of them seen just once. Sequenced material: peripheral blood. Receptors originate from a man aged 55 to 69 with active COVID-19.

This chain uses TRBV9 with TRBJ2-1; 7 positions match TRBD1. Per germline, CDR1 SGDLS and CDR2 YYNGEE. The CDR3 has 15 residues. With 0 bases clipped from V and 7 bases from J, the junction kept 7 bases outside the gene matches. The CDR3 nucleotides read TGTGCCAGCAGCGTAGAAGGGGGCCCGACGAATGAGCAGTTCTTC. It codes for CASSVEGGPTNEQFF. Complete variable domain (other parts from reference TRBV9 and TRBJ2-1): DSGVTQTPKHLITATGQRVTLRCSPRSGDLSVYWYQQSLDQGLQFLIQYYNGEERAKGNILERFSAQQFPDLHSELNLSSLELGDSALYFCASSVEGGPTNEQFFGPGTRLTVL.

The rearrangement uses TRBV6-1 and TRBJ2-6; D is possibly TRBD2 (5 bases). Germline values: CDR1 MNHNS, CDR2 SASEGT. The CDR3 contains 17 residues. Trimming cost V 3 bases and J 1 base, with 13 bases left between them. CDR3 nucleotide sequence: TGTGCCAGCAGTGAGAGAGCGGTAGGGTCTGGGGCCAACGTCCTGACTTTC. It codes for CASSERAVGSGANVLTF.

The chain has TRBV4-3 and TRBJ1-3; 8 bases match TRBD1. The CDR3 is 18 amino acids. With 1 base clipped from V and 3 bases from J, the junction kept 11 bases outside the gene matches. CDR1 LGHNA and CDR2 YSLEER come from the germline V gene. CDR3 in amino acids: CASSQVRTGQGRGNTIYF. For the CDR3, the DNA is TGCGCCAGCAGCCAAGTTCGGACAGGGCAGGGTCGTGGAAACACCATATATTTT.

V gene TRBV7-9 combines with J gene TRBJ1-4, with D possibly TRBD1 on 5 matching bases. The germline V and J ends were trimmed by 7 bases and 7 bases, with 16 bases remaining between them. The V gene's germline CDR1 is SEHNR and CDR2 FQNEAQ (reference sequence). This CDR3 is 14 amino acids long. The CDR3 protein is CASTTRGQGEKLFF. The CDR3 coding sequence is TGTGCCAGCACCACCCGCGGACAAGGTGAAAAACTGTTTTTT.

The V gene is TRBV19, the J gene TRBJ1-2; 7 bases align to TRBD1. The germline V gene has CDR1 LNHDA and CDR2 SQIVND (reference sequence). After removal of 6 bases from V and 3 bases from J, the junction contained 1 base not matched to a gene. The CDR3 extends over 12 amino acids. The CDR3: CASRGQHYGYTF. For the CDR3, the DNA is TGTGCCAGTAGGGGACAGCACTATGGCTACACCTTC.

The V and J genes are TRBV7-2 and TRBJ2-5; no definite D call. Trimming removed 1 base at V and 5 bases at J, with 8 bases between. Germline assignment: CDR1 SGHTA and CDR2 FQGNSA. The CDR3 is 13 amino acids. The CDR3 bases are TGTGCCAGCAGCTTAGGCAGGCATGAGACCCAGTACTTC. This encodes CASSLGRHETQYF.

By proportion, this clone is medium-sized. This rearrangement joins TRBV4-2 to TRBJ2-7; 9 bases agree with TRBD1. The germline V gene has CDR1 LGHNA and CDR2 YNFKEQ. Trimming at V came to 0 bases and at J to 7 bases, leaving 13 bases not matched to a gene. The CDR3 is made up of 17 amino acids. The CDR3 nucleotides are TGTGCCAGCAGCCAAGATACGACAGGGGGTGACCGGGGGGAGCAGTACTTC. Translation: CASSQDTTGGDRGEQYF.

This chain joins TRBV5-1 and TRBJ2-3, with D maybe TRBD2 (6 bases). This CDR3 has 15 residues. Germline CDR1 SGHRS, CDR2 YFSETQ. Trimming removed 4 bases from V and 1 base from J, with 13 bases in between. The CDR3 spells CASSLGRDRTDTQYF. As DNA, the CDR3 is TGCGCCAGCAGCCTGGGGCGGGATCGCACAGATACGCAGTATTTT.

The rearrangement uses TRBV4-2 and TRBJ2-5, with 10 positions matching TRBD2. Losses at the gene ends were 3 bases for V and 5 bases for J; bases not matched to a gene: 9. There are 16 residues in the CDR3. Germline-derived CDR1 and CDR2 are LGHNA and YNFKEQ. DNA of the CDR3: TGTGCCAGCAGCCAGGGACTAGCGCTCGAAGGGGAGACCCAGTACTTC. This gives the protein CASSQGLALEGETQYF.

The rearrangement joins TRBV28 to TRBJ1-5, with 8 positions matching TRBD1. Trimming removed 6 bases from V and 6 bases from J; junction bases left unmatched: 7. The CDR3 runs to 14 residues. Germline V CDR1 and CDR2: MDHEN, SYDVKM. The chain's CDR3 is CASRGQGRGQPQHF. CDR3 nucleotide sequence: TGTGCCAGCAGAGGACAGGGCCGAGGTCAGCCCCAGCATTTT.

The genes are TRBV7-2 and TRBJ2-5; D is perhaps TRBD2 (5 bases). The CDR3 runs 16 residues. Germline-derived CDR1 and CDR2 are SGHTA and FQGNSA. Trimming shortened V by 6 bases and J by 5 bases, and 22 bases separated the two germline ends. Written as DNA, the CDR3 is TGTGCCAGCAGAGCTGTCGTCGGGGATGGATATGAGACCCAGTACTTC. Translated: CASRAVVGDGYETQYF.

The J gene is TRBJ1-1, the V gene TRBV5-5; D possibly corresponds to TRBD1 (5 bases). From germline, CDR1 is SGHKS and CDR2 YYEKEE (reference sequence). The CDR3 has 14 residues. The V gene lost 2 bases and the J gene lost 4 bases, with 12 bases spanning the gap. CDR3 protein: CASSFEGVLTEAFF. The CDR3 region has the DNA TGTGCCAGCAGCTTCGAAGGGGTACTCACTGAAGCTTTCTTT.

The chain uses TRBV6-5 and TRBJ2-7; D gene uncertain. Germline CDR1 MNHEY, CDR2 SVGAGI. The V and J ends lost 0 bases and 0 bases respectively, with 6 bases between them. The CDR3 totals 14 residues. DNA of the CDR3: TGTGCCAGCAGTTACTCAAGAGACTCCTACGAGCAGTACTTC. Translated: CASSYSRDSYEQYF.

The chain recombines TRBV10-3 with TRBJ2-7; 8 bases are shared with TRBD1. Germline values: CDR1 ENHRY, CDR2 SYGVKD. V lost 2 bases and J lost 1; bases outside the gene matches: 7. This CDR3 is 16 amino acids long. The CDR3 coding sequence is TGTGCCATCAGTGAGCCGAGACAGGGGATGTCCTACGAGCAGTACTTC. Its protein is CAISEPRQGMSYEQYF.

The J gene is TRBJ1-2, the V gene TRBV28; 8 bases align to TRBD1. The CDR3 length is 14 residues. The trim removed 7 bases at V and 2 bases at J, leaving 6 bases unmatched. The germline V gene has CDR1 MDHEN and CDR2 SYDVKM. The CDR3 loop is CASNSGQENYGYTF. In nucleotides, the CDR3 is TGTGCCAGCAATTCGGGACAGGAGAACTATGGCTACACCTTC.

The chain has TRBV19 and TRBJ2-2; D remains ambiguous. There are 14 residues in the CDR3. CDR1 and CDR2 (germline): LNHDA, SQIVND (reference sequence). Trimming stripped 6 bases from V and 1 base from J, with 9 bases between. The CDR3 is CASSPRWNTGELFF. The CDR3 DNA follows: TGTGCCAGTAGCCCCCGTTGGAACACCGGGGAGCTGTTTTTT. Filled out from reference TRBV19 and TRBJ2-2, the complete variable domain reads DGGITQSPKYLFRKEGQNVTLSCEQNLNHDAMYWYRQDPGQGLRLIYYSQIVNDFQKGDIAEGYSVSREKKESFPLTVTSAQKNPTAFYLCASSPRWNTGELFFGEGSRLTVL.

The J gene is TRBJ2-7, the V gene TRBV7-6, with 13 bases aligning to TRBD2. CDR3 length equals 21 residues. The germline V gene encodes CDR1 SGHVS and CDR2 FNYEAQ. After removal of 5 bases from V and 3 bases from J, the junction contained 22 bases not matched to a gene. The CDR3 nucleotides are TGTGCCAGCAGCCGTTCTAAAAGGACTAGCGGGAGTTTATGGCGGGACTACGAGCAGTACTTC. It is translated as CASSRSKRTSGSLWRDYEQYF.

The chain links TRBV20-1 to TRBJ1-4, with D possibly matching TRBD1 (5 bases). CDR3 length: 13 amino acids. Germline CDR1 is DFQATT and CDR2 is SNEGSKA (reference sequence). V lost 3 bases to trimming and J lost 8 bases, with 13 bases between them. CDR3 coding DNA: TGCAGTGCTAGTAAAGGGGCGGGGGAAAAACTGTTTTTT. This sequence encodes CSASKGAGEKLFF.

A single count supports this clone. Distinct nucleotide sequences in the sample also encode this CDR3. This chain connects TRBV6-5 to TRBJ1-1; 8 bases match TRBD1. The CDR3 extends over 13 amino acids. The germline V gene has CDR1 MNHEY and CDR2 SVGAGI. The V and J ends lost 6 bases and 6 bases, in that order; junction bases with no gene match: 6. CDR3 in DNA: TGTGCCAGCAGACGCCCGGGACAGGCTGAAGCTTTCTTT. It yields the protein CASRRPGQAEAFF.

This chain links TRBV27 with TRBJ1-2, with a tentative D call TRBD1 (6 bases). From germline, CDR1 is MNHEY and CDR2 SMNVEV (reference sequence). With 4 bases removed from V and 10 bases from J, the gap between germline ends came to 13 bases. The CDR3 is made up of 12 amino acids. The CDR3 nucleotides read TGTGCCAGCAGTTCGCAGACAGGAATCTACACCTTC. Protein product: CASSSQTGIYTF.

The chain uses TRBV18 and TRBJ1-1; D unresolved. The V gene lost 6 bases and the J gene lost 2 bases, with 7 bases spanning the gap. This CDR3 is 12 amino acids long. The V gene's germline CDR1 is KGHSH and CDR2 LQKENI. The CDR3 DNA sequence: TGTGCCAGCTCCCTTTCCAACACTGAAGCTTTCTTT. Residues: CASSLSNTEAFF.

This CDR3 reads CASSELRGGYTEAFF. The DNA of the CDR3 is TGTGCCAGCAGTGAATTAAGGGGTGGGTACACTGAAGCTTTCTTT. The chain joins TRBV25-1 to TRBJ1-1; TRBD1 is a possible D gene (5 bases). The CDR3 is made up of 15 amino acids. Germline lookup yields CDR1 MGHDK and CDR2 SYGVNS. The V end lost 1 base, the J end lost 3 bases, and 12 bases lay between the germline ends.

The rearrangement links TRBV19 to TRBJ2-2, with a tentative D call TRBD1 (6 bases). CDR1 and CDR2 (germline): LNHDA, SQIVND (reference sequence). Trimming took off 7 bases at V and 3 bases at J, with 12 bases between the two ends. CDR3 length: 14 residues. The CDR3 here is CASIPDSYTGELFF. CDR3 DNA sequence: TGTGCCAGTATCCCGGACAGCTACACCGGGGAGCTGTTTTTT.

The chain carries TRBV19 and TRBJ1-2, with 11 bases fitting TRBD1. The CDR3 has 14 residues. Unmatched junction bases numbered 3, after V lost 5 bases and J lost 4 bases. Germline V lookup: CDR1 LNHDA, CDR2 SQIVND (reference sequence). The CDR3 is CASSRDRGIYGYTF. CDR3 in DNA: TGTGCCAGTAGTCGGGACAGGGGGATCTATGGCTACACCTTC.

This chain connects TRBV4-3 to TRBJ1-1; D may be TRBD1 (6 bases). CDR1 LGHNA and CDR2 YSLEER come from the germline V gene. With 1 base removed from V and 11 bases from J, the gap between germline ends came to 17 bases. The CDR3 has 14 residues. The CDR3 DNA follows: TGCGCCAGCAGCCAAGTCCTGGGGGGGCAGGGTGCTTTCTTT. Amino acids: CASSQVLGGQGAFF.

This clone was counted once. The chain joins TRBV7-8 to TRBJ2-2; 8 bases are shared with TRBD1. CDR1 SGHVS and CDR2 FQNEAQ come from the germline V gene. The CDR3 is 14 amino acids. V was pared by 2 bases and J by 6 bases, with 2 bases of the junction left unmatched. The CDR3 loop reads CASSLQGASGELFF. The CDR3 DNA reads TGTGCCAGCAGCTTACAGGGGGCGTCCGGGGAGCTGTTTTTT. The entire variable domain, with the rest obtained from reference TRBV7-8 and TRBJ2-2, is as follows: GAGVSQSPRYKVAKRGQDVALRCDPISGHVSLFWYQQALGQGPEFLTYFQNEAQLDKSGLPSDRFFAERPEGSVSTLKIQRTQQEDSAVYLCASSLQGASGELFFGEGSRLTVL.

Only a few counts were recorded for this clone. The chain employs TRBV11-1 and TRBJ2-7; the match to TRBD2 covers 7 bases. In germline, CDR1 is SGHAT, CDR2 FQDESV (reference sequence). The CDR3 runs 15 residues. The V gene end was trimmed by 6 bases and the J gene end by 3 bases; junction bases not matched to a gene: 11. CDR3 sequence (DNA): TGTGCCAGCAGTTACGCTGGCGGGGGATACTACGAGCAGTACTTC. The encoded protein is CASSYAGGGYYEQYF.